The 13 T cell receptor beta chains below were found in one sample sequenced in a study of shared T cell receptors in the human thymus. Assay used: immunoSEQ multiplex PCR; TCRdb lists only in-frame clones, some missing. The table shows some 700,000 clones, with around 85% occurring only once. These data are also associated with another study on human thymus T cells.

Sequenced sample: thymocytes. The origin of the receptors is a girl in the first two years of life with a congenital heart defect.

On this clone itself: The junction and the germline gene differ at one end; a read error may be behind it. The chain employs TRBV2 and TRBJ2-4; D ambiguous. This CDR3 has 16 residues. Germline-derived CDR1 and CDR2 are SNHLY and FYNNEI. The CDR3: CASSEHLEPFKSIQYF. The CDR3 nucleotides are TGTGCCAGCAGCGAGCATCTCGAGCCCTTCAAAAGCATTCAGTACTTC.

V usage is TRBV28 and J usage is TRBJ1-1, with 10 bases aligning to TRBD1. The germline gives CDR1 MDHEN, CDR2 SYDVKM. CDR3 size: 18 residues. The junction had 12 bases not matched to a gene; V was cut back by 5 bases and J by 0 bases. CDR3 sequence reads: CASSTWDRGGPMNTEAFF. CDR3 DNA sequence: TGTGCCAGCAGTACTTGGGACAGGGGAGGACCCATGAACACTGAAGCTTTCTTT.

This clone was observed a few times. The chain joins TRBV28 to TRBJ1-4; tentatively, D is TRBD1 (5 bases). Germline loops: CDR1 MDHEN, CDR2 SYDVKM. CDR3 size: 14 residues. Trimming pared 8 bases from V and 7 bases from J, leaving 17 bases between. The CDR3 is CASSKAGPSEKLFF. The CDR3, as DNA: TGTGCCAGCTCTAAAGCAGGGCCATCTGAAAAACTGTTTTTT.

This clone was observed a few times. This chain's CDR3 is CASSETSNLGADNQPQHF. The CDR3 bases are TGTGCCAGCAGTGAAACTTCTAACCTGGGGGCAGACAATCAGCCCCAGCATTTT. This chain joins TRBV6-1 and TRBJ1-5, with TRBD1 as a possible D gene (6 bases). The CDR3 is 18 amino acids. V was trimmed by 2 bases and J by 3 bases, leaving 20 bases between them. Germline-derived CDR1 and CDR2 are MNHNS and SASEGT.

This clone was seen only a few times. The rearrangement joins TRBV6-4 to TRBJ1-1, with 8 bases matching TRBD1. Germline CDR1 is MRHNA and CDR2 is SNTAGT. The CDR3 loop spans 18 amino acids. With 4 bases clipped from V and 1 base from J, the junction kept 14 bases outside the gene matches. In DNA form, the CDR3 reads TGTGCCAGCAGTGCCACGGACAGGGCAGAATGGGGGAACACTGAAGCTTTCTTT. It specifies CASSATDRAEWGNTEAFF.

The chain employs TRBV9 and TRBJ1-4, with a tentative D call TRBD1 (6 bases). The V end lost 0 bases, the J end lost 8 bases, and 14 bases lay between the germline ends. CDR1 SGDLS and CDR2 YYNGEE come from the germline V gene. The CDR3 spans 15 residues. CDR3 amino acids: CASSVGTGTLEKLFF. The CDR3 DNA reads as TGTGCCAGCAGCGTAGGAACAGGGACCTTAGAAAAACTGTTTTTT. Together with reference TRBV9 and TRBJ1-4, the CDR3 gives the full variable domain: DSGVTQTPKHLITATGQRVTLRCSPRSGDLSVYWYQQSLDQGLQFLIQYYNGEERAKGNILERFSAQQFPDLHSELNLSSLELGDSALYFCASSVGTGTLEKLFFGSGTQLSVL.

This rearrangement joins TRBV11-2 to TRBJ2-5; D perhaps matches TRBD2 (7 bases). V dropped 5 bases and J dropped 2 bases, with 21 bases sitting between them. The V gene's germline CDR1 is SGHAT and CDR2 FQNNGV. The CDR3 contains 17 residues. CDR3 sequence (DNA): TGTGCCAGCAGCAAGGGGGAAACGGGACTAACTCAAGAGACCCAGTACTTC. Its protein is CASSKGETGLTQETQYF. Looking up the rest from reference TRBV11-2 and TRBJ2-5 gives the full variable domain: EAGVAQSPRYKIIEKRQSVAFWCNPISGHATLYWYQQILGQGPKLLIQFQNNGVVDDSQLPKDRFSAERLKGVDSTLKIQPAKLEDSAVYLCASSKGETGLTQETQYFGPGTRLLVL.

The chain employs TRBV4-1 and TRBJ2-1, with D tentatively TRBD2 (7 bases). CDR3 length: 17 amino acids. Germline V gives CDR1 MGHRA, CDR2 YSYEKL. V dropped 0 bases and J dropped 2 bases, with 14 bases sitting between them. The CDR3 DNA reads TGCGCCAGCAGCCAAGATCCGGGGGGCCTACCCTACAATGAGCAGTTCTTC. The encoded protein is CASSQDPGGLPYNEQFF.

The chain combines TRBV30 with TRBJ1-1; 8 bases fit TRBD1. The CDR3 sequence is 17 residues long. From germline, CDR1 is GTSNPN and CDR2 SVGIG (reference sequence). V lost 3 bases and J lost 0; bases outside the gene matches: 12. Written as DNA, the CDR3 is TGTGCCTGGAGAATTAGACAGGGGCGAGGTATGAACACTGAAGCTTTCTTT. It specifies CAWRIRQGRGMNTEAFF.

The chain is built from TRBV7-2 and TRBJ2-3, with 7 bases fitting TRBD2. The CDR3 spans 16 residues. The germline CDR1 and CDR2 sequences are SGHTA and FQGNSA. Trimming cost V 1 base and J 4 bases; bases outside gene matches: 8. The CDR3 region is CASSLGEGGASDTQYF. DNA for the CDR3: TGTGCCAGCAGCTTAGGGGAGGGAGGGGCCTCAGATACGCAGTATTTT.

This chain connects TRBV18 to TRBJ2-5; the D gene is possibly TRBD2 (6 bases). The CDR3 is made up of 13 amino acids. Germline assignment: CDR1 KGHSH and CDR2 LQKENI. Trimming cost V 6 bases and J 5 bases, with 13 bases left between them. CDR3 amino acids: CASSHGSRETQYF. In DNA form, the CDR3 reads TGTGCCAGCTCGCACGGGAGTCGGGAGACCCAGTACTTC.

The chain recombines TRBV6-6 with TRBJ1-4; TRBD1 agrees at 7 bases. This CDR3 contains 14 residues. J gave up 4 bases and V 6 bases, and 5 bases lay outside the gene matches. Germline CDR1 reads MNHNY; CDR2 reads SVGAGI (reference sequence). CDR3 DNA sequence: TGTGCCAGCAGCTCGGGACAGTTTAATGAAAAACTGTTTTTT. Its protein is CASSSGQFNEKLFF.

This rearrangement joins TRBV4-1 to TRBJ1-2; 8 bases match TRBD1. Germline V gene data show CDR1 as MGHRA and CDR2 as YSYEKL. J gave up 4 bases and V 3 bases, and 7 bases lay outside the gene matches. CDR3 length equals 15 residues. The CDR3 nucleotides read TGCGCCAGCAGCCAGGCGACAGGGGCCTTCTATGGCTACACCTTC. Its translation: CASSQATGAFYGYTF.